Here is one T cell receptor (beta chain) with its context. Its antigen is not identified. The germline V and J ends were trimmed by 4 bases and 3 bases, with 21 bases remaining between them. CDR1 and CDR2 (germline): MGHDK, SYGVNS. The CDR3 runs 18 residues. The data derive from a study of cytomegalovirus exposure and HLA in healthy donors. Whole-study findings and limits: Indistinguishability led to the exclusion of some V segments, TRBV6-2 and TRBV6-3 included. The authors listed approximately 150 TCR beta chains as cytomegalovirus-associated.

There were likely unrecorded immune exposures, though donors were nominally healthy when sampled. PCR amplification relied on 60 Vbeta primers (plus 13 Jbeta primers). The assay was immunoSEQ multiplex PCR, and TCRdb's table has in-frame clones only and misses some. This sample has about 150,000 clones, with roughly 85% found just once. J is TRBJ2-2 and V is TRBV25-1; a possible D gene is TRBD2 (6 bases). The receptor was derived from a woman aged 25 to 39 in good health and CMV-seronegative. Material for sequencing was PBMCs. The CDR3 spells CASSAWLAKRLDTGELFF. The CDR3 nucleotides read TGTGCCAGCAGTGCATGGCTAGCGAAACGGCTGGACACCGGGGAGCTGTTTTTT.